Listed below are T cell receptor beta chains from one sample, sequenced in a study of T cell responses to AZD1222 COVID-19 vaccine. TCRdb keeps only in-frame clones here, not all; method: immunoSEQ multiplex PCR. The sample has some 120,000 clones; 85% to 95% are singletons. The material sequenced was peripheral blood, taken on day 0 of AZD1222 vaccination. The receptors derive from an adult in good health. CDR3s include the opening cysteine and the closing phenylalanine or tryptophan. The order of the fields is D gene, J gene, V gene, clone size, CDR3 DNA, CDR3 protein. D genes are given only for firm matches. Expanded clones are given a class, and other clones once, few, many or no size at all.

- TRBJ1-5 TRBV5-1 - TGCGCCAGCAGCTTGGGGGCATCACAGGGTCAGCCCCAGCATTTT CASSLGASQGQPQHF
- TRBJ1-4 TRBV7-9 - TGTGCCAGCACCCAGGGGTACGACGAAAAACTGTTTTTT CASTQGYDEKLFF
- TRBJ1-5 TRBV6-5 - TGTGCCAGCAGTTATGAGCGTAGCAATCAGCCCCAGCATTTT CASSYERSNQPQHF
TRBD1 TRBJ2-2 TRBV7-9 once TGTGCCAGCAGTCGGGACAGGACGAACACCGGGGAGCTGTTTTTT CASSRDRTNTGELFF
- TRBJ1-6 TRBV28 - TGTGCCAGCAGTTCGCGCAGGGAGAGCTCCTATAATTCACCCCTCCACTTT CASSSRRESSYNSPLHF
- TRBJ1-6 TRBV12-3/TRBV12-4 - TGTGCCAGCAGCCAACAGGGAGGCTCACCCCTCCACTTT CASSQQGGSPLHF
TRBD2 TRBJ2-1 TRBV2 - TGTGCCAGCGGGACTAGCGGGACCGAGTACAATGAGCAGTTCTTC CASGTSGTEYNEQFF
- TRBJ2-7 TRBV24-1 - TGTGCCACCATTGAGTTCAAGGACGAGCAGTACTTC CATIEFKDEQYF
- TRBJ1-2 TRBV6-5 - TGTGCCAGCGGCGGACAGAGGGGCTACACCTTC CASGGQRGYTF
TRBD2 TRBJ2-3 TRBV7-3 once TGTGCCAGCAGCTTAACGGGGCGGCTAGCGGGAGTGGGAGATACGCAGTATTTT CASSLTGRLAGVGDTQYF
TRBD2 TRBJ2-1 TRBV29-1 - TGCAGCGTTGAGAGGGGGACTAGCGGGAGAGTGGGGCAGTTCTTC CSVERGTSGRVGQFF
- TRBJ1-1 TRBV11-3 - TGTGCCAGCAGCCCCAGGGGAGGAGGAGCTTTCTTT CASSPRGGGAFF
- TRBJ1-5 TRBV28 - TGTGCCAGCAGCCTAACGGCGGGGACGAATAGCAATCAGCCCCAGCATTTT CASSLTAGTNSNQPQHF
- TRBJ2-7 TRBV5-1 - TGCGCCAGCAGCTCGCGAACAGCAAGCGAGCAGTACTTC CASSSRTASEQYF
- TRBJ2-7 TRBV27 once TGTGCCAGCAGTGGGGCACGGAAAGACTACGAGCAGTACTTC CASSGARKDYEQYF
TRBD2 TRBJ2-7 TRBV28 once TGTGCCAGCAGTTTAGTTAGCGGGAGTAATTCCTACGAGCAGTACTTC CASSLVSGSNSYEQYF
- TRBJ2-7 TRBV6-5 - TGTGCCAGCAGACACACTACAGGCGGCGAGCAGTACTTC CASRHTTGGEQYF
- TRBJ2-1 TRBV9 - TGTGCCAGCAGCGTGAGTGGCGGCTCCTACAATGAGCAGTTCTTC CASSVSGGSYNEQFF
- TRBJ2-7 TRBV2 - TGTGCCAGCAGGGGAACTAGTCCGCGTGGGTACGAGCAGTACTTC CASRGTSPRGYEQYF
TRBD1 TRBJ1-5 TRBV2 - TGTGCCAGCAGGGGACAGGGAGCTAAAAATCAGCCCCAGCATTTT CASRGQGAKNQPQHF
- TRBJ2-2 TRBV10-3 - TGTGCCATCAGTGAGGGGAACACCGGGGAGCTGTTTTTT CAISEGNTGELFF
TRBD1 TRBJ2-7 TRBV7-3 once TGTGCCAGCAGCACTACAGGGGGCGACTACGAGCAGTACTTC CASSTTGGDYEQYF
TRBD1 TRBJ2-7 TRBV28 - TGTGCCAGCAGTTCTCCCTCAGACAGGGCCCGATCCTACGAGCAGTACTTC CASSSPSDRARSYEQYF
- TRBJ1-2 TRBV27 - TGTGCCAGCAGATGGCCTGGGGGCTACACCTTC CASRWPGGYTF
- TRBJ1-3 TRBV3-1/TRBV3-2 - TGTGCCAGCAGTCGGCCCGGGTACTCTGGAAACACCATATATTTT CASSRPGYSGNTIYF
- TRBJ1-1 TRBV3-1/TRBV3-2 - TGTGCCAGCAGCGAAACCCTTGGGGGTGGCACTGAAGCTTTCTTT CASSETLGGGTEAFF
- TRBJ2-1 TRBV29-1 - TGCAGCGTTGAAGCTTCGGAGAGAGTCCAGTTCTTC CSVEASERVQFF
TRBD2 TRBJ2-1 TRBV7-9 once TGTGCCAGCAGCTTCGGCGGGAGCTACAATGAGCAGTTCTTC CASSFGGSYNEQFF
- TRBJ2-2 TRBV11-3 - TGTGCCAGCAGCTTACGAGGGCAAAACACCGGGGAGCTGTTTTTT CASSLRGQNTGELFF
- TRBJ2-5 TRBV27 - TGTGCCAGTCGGAAGAGAGCGGCTATAGAGACCCAGTACTTC CASRKRAAIETQYF
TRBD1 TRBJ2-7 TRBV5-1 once TGCGCCAGCAGCCCCCCACAGGGGTTTACCTACGAGCAGTACTTC CASSPPQGFTYEQYF
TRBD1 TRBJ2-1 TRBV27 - TGTGCCAGCAGTTTAGAAGGACAGGGAGGTGATGAGCAGTTCTTC CASSLEGQGGDEQFF
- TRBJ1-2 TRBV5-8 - TGTGCCAGCAGCGGGCAGGGACTGTATGGCTACACCTTC CASSGQGLYGYTF
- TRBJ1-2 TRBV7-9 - TGTGCCAGCAGTCGGCCAGCTAGCGCCAGGGATGGCTACACCTTC CASSRPASARDGYTF
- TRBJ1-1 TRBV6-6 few TGTGCCAGCCGGGGATCGGGCACTGAAGCTTTCTTT CASRGSGTEAFF
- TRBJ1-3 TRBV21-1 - TGTGCCAGCAGCAAGACCTCGGGACCGGAGGCTGGAAACACCATATATTTT CASSKTSGPEAGNTIYF
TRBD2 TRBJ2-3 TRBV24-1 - TGTGCCACCAGTGATCCGACTAGCGGGAGAGGTAGCACAGATACGCAGTATTTT CATSDPTSGRGSTDTQYF
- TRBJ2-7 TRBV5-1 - TGCGCCAGCAGCTTGGAGGTGGGGGCCTACGAGCAGTACTTC CASSLEVGAYEQYF
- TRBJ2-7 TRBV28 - TGTGCCAGCAGTCCGCCGGCCCAGGAGCAGTACTTC CASSPPAQEQYF
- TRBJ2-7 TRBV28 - TGTGCCAGCAGTTTAGACAGATACGAGCAGTACTTC CASSLDRYEQYF